This TCR beta chain was sequenced in a study of spatial heterogeneity in lung cancer (dated by TCRdb to the late 2010s). Describing the broader study: Beta-chain transcripts were consistently detected in greater numbers than alpha-chain transcripts, which likely reflects a higher abundance of beta-chain transcripts. In the raw uncorrected reads, each unique combination of TCR and UMI appeared more than ten times on average. In non-small cell lung cancer, the study quantitatively compared TCR alpha and beta repertoires across several tumor regions, matched nontumor lung, and blood. Nonsynonymous mutation counts, determined by whole-exome sequencing of tumor tissue, were related to TCR repertoire features. At surgery, both alpha and beta chains were TCR-sequenced in over 200 tumor regions, approximately 64 matched nontumor lung samples and some 58 PBMC samples.

What this sample's time point label stands for: sample taken at primary tumor resection. For TCR sequencing, whole RNA was extracted from tumor and nontumor lung tissue, or from cryopreserved PBMC samples, and no cell sorting was done. Samples were obtained from approximately 72 patients with early-stage, untreated non-small cell lung cancer from the lung TRACERx cohort. Only patients with enough RNA available from two or more tumor regions were chosen for TCR sequencing. The study at large found these results: Additional single-cell paired TCR alpha and beta sequencing was considered necessary to confirm, at a functional level, the hypothesis that regional TCRs recognize regional mutations. Ubiquitous expanded tumor TCRs were found in blood more often at tumor resection than at routine follow-up.

The table lists this clonotype with many counts. Its antigen is currently not known. No per-base quality is available; no much larger clone lies one base away. Including the terminal cysteine and phenylalanine, the CDR3 comprises 15 residues. Kept here is only the CDR3 DNA, which spans 45 bases and is read in frame from base 1. Reading the germline V gene gives CDR1 SNHLY and CDR2 FYNNEI. Trimming costs V 2 bases and J 1 base, and their ends lie 6 bases apart. Libraries were constructed by 5' RACE. The instrument given in TCRdb is NextSeq 500. The TCR library protocol attached a unique molecular identifier to each TCR cDNA molecule to allow correction of PCR and sequencing errors. In the paper's pipeline: TCR identification, UMI-based error correction and CDR3 extraction were performed with Decombinator tools. TCRs above a frequency of 2 per 1,000, corresponding to the top 1% of the tumor frequency distribution, were defined as expanded. Each repertoire was subsampled 100 times to 5,000 TCRs, after which Renyi diversity was computed with the R vegan package. CDR3 similarity networks were built from amino acid triplet string-kernel similarity, with CDR3s being connected when pairwise similarity was above 0.82. The public reads were reanalyzed by TCRdb: fastp trimming at Q25, MiXCR alignment, in-frame beta chains only. Entries that share a CDR3 protein sequence are merged under the most common genes and DNA. TCRdb, not the original authors, processed these V and J calls. This sample holds roughly 48,000 distinct CDR3 sequences; approximately 5.3% were observed only once. Approximately 10% of the sample is taken by the ten largest.

Here the sequenced sample was PBMCs, taken at surgery. This receptor was identified in a male donor with early-stage non-small cell lung cancer. The chain is encoded by TRBV2 joined to TRBJ2-6, with the identity of the D gene unclear. In nucleotide form, the sequence is TGTGCCAGCAGTGAATACGGTTCTGGGGCCAACGTCCTGACTTTC. Translated, this is CASSEYGSGANVLTF.